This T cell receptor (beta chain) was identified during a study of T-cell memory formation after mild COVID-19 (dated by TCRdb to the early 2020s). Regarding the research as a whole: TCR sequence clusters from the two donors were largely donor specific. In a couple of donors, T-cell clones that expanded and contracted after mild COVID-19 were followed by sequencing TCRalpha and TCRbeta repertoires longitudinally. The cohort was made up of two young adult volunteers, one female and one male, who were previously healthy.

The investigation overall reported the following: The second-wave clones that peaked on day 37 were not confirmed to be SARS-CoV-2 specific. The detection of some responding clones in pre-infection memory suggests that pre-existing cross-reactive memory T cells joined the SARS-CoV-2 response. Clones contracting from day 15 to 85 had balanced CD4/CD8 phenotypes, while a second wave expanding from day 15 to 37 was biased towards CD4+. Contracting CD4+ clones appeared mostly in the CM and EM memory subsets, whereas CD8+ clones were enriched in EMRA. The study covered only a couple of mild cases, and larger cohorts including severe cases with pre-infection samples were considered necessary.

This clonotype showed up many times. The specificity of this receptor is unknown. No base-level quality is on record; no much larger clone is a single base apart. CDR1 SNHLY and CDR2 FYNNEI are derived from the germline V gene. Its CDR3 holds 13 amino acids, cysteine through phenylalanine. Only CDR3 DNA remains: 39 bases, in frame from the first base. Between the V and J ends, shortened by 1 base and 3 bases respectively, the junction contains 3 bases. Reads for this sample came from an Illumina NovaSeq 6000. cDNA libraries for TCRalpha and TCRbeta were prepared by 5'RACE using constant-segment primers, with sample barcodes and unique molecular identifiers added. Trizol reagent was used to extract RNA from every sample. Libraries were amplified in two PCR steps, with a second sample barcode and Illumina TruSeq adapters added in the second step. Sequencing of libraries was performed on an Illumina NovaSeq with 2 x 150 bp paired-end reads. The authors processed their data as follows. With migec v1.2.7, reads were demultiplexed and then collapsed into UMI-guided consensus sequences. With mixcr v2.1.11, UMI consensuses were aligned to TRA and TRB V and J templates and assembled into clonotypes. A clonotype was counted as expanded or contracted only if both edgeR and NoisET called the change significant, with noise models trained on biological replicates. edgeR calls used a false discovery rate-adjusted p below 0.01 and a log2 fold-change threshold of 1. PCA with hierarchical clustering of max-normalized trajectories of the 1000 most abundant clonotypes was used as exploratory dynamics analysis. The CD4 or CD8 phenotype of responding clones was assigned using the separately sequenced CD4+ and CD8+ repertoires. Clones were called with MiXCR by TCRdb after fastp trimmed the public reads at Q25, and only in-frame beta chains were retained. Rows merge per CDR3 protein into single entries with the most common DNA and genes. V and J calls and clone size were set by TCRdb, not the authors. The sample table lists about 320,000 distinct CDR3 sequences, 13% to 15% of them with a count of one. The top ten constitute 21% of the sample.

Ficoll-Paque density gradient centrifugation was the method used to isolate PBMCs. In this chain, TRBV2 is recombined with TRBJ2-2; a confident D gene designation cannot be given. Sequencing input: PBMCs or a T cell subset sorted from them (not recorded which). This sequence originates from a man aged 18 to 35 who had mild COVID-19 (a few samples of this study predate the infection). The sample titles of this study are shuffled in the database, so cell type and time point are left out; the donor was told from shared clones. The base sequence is TGTGCCAGCAGTGAAGGACACACCGGGGAGCTGTTTTTT. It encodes CASSEGHTGELFF. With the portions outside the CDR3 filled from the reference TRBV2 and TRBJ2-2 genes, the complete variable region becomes EPEVTQTPSHQVTQMGQEVILRCVPISNHLYFYWYRQILGQKVEFLVSFYNNEISEKSEIFDDQFSVERPDGSNFTLKIRSTKLEDSAMYFCASSEGHTGELFFGEGSRLTVL.